Below, one T cell receptor beta chain is given with its context. This clone was counted between two and nine times. Its antigen is currently not known. No much larger clone is present one base from it, and per-base qualities are unavailable. This specimen comes from a study of beta chain features in type 1 diabetes (dated by TCRdb to 2016 to 2018). For the wider study: Mean age, gender distribution, total cell number and subset yield did not differ between patients and healthy donors. A total of roughly 110 million sorted cells were examined across all samples, and the number of cells per subset was strongly correlated with RNA yield. In the study, recently diagnosed type 1 diabetes patients and matched healthy donors were compared on the TCRB repertoires of their sorted circulating CD4+ T cell subsets. Regulatory and stem cell-like memory subsets were obtained from only 8 patients and roughly eight healthy donors, while naive and central memory subsets were obtained from all 30 or so donors.

The germline V gene sets CDR1 to SGHRS and CDR2 to YFSETQ. The CDR3 runs 16 residues from the cysteine to the phenylalanine. Of all the DNA, just the CDR3 is kept, 48 bases in frame from base 1. After removal of 2 bases from V and 6 bases from J, the junction retains 8 bases not matched to a gene. The research as a whole found: Naive, central memory and regulatory TCRB repertoires appeared more similar among patients than among healthy donors. Only small numbers of individuals were included in the HLA sub-analyses, which left unresolved whether HLA type had any influence on TCRB rearrangement. In all four CD4+ subsets, TCRB CDR3 length was moderately but significantly shorter in type 1 diabetes patients. Shorter templates might have been favored by PCR, but patient and control samples were amplified and corrected together, so both groups would have been affected equally by any skew. Because cDNA was sequenced instead of genomic DNA, highly expressing activated cells could be over-represented, though the groups showed no difference in activation or CD3 levels. Fewer insertions and more nucleotide deletions at VDJ recombination sites were observed in patients with type 1 diabetes, implying thymic rearrangement abnormalities.

The entire amount of isolated RNA was reverse transcribed using the High Capacity cDNA Reverse Transcription Kit, so the sequenced TCRB transcripts were expressed ones. Deep immunoSEQ sequencing was performed on naive, central memory and regulatory T cell samples, with an average of approximately 3.9 million total reads per sample. Sorted cells were lysed in RLT buffer, and RNA was extracted using DNase-treated RNeasy Micro or Mini kits according to cell number. Each cell subset was processed on its own to prevent cross-contamination, while patient and healthy donor samples were processed together. Using the immunoSEQ multiplex PCR, TCRB sequences were amplified from cDNA into 87-bp fragments spanning the CDR3 region. Amplicons were sequenced on the Illumina HiSeq platform. Concerning the study's data processing: Synthetic template baselines were used to correct PCR bias computationally, reads within Hamming distance 2 were collapsed together, and singletons that could not be merged were discarded. Reads were aligned against IMGT to assign V, D and J genes, CDR3 length and insertions or deletions at six rearrangement sites. Within each subset, clonotype counts were normalized to sorted cell number, and only after that were true diversity and Gini coefficients computed with the tcR R package. The overlap coefficient, calculated on TCRB nucleotide sequences, was used to measure repertoire sharing. Out-of-frame TCRB sequences from naive cells were analyzed to stand in for the pre-selection repertoire. The clones in this table, taken by TCRdb from immuneACCESS, are in-frame only. Not every clone is retained; where verified, under half of the shortfall comes from an unresolved V gene, and the cause of the rest is unknown. That table gives V, J and clone size, and the DNA gave D and trimming. In this sample the table shows approximately 300,000 clones, approximately 10% of which occur a single time. The ten largest clones take up over 0.015% of the sample.

From each donor, a single peripheral blood sample of around 0.12 L on average was drawn into heparinised tubes. A BD FACSAria II was used to sort naive, central memory, regulatory and stem cell-like memory CD4+ T cells with a panel that included CD45RO, CCR7, CD25, CD127, CD95 and CD27. A purity above 95% was achieved for all sorted populations. PBMCs were separated immediately by Lymphoprep density gradient centrifugation and were stained directly, without being cultured. To minimize batch effects, samples were stained and sorted in pairs, one healthy donor with one patient per experiment. The chain is assembled from TRBV5-1 and TRBJ1-1; 12 central bases correspond to TRBD1. This TCR came from a young woman in good health. Sequences were obtained from naive CD4+ T cells from blood. According to the study, the label for this sample's cell subset or site signals: true naive CD4+ T cells. In nucleotide form, the sequence is TGCGCCAGCAGCTTAATCCCGGGACAGGGGGCTTCTGAAGCTTTCTTT. This is translated as CASSLIPGQGASEAFF.